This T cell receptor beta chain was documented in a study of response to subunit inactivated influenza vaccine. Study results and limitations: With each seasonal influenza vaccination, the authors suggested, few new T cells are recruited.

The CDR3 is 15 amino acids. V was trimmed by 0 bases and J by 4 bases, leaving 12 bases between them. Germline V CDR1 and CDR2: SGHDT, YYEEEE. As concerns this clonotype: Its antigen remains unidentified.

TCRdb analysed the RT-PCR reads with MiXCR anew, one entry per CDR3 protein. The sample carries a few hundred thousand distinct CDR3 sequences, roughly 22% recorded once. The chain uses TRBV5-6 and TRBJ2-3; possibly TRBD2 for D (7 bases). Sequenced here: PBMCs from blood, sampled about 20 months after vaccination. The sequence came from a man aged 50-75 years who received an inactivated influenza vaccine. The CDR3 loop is CASSLDTGRADTQYF. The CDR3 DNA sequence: TGTGCCAGCAGCTTGGATACAGGGAGGGCAGATACGCAGTATTTT.